Listed below are T cell receptor beta chains from one sample, sequenced in a study of blood T cell repertoires in COVID-19. Clones were read by immunoSEQ multiplex PCR, and TCRdb kept only the in-frame ones, dropping some. Of some 320,000 clones in the sample, around 87% were seen once. The material sequenced was PBMCs or T cells enriched from blood (not recorded which). The receptors shown here come from a woman in her 30s who had recovered from COVID-19. Each CDR3 is given without its conserved first and last residue. D genes are given only for firm matches.

CDR3	J	D	V
ASTFYGDTEAF	TRBJ1-1	NA	TRBV12-3/TRBV12-4
ASSLLLQGGPYEQY	TRBJ2-7	NA	TRBV28
ASSLGGLLGEQY	TRBJ2-7	NA	TRBV7-8
ASKSTGGSNQPQH	TRBJ1-5	TRBD1	TRBV2
ATSRDMGRNTEAF	TRBJ1-1	NA	TRBV15
ASSSPGTANQPQH	TRBJ1-5	TRBD1	TRBV6-5
ASSWGLADRQETQY	TRBJ2-5	NA	TRBV5-1
ASSLEGQGARGYT	TRBJ1-2	TRBD1	TRBV5-1
ASSLAGGEF	TRBJ2-1	TRBD2	TRBV7-2
ASSLLSGGGSTDTQY	TRBJ2-3	TRBD2	TRBV7-2
ASSSPGQGFMNTEAF	TRBJ1-1	TRBD1	TRBV28
ASSLDSLGTAFYGYT	TRBJ1-2	TRBD1	TRBV7-9
ASNHDQGSEAF	TRBJ1-1	NA	TRBV27
ASKRDRDAYEQY	TRBJ2-7	NA	TRBV2
ASSLQGVGTEAF	TRBJ1-1	TRBD1	TRBV18
SVESAEDYGYT	TRBJ1-2	NA	TRBV29-1
ASSLQGQDGYT	TRBJ1-2	TRBD1	TRBV3-1/TRBV3-2
ASSLIRDRKSNSPLH	TRBJ1-6	TRBD1	TRBV7-2
ASSPLAEAF	TRBJ1-1	NA	TRBV7-9
ASSLGGYSNQPQH	TRBJ1-5	NA	TRBV11-2
ASRQDSNYGYT	TRBJ1-2	NA	TRBV7-8
ASSPPQGIVYEQY	TRBJ2-7	NA	TRBV18
ASSYSVVGPNQPQH	TRBJ1-5	NA	TRBV6-6
ASRRTGTYEQY	TRBJ2-7	TRBD1	TRBV6-5
ASSPGQKTEKLF	TRBJ1-4	TRBD1	TRBV6-5
ASSGLAGGSTDTQY	TRBJ2-3	TRBD2	TRBV6-1
ASSTGGARNNSPLH	TRBJ1-6	NA	TRBV11-2
ASSSTGLLESGELF	TRBJ2-2	NA	TRBV7-2